These 30 T cell receptor beta chains were all obtained from the same sample, sequenced in a study of blood T cell repertoires in COVID-19. Sequencing used immunoSEQ multiplex PCR; TCRdb keeps in-frame clones, though not all of them. Among more than 200,000 clones listed, about 89% were seen once. The sequencing input was PBMCs or T cells enriched from blood (not recorded which). The receptors shown here come from a woman in her thirties who had recovered from COVID-19.

This chain links TRBV19 with TRBJ2-2, with 7 bases aligning to TRBD2. V lost 5 bases, J lost 4 bases, and 10 bases stayed unmatched. Germline values: CDR1 LNHDA, CDR2 SQIVND (reference sequence). This CDR3 contains 16 residues. The CDR3 DNA reads TGTGCCAGTAGTCTGGGCGGGGGACGTGGCACCGGGGAGCTGTTTTTT. It is translated as CASSLGGGRGTGELFF.

This chain joins TRBV5-3 and TRBJ1-5; TRBD1 is a possible D gene (6 bases). TRBV5-3 is annotated as an ORF whose role is uncertain. CDR3 length equals 14 residues. V lost 4 bases and J 6 bases, leaving 14 bases between the germline ends. CDR3 loop: CARSPAGAVQPQHF. For the CDR3, the DNA is TGTGCCAGAAGCCCCGCGGGGGCGGTTCAGCCCCAGCATTTT.

The V call is TRBV27, the J call TRBJ2-7; 8 bases map to TRBD2. Germline V lookup: CDR1 MNHEY, CDR2 SMNVEV (reference sequence). V dropped 7 bases and J dropped 6; count of bases not matched to a gene: 2. This CDR3 has 11 amino acids. Here the CDR3 DNA reads TGTGCCAGCACGGGAGGGATCGAGCAGTACTTC. Its translation: CASTGGIEQYF.

The CDR3 DNA is TGTGCCAGCAGCTGGGGGCCGGACGGGGAGCAGTACTTC. It is translated as CASSWGPDGEQYF. The gene calls are TRBV7-2 and TRBJ2-7, with TRBD1 as a possible D gene (6 bases). The CDR3 spans 13 residues. Germline lookup yields CDR1 SGHTA and CDR2 FQGNSA. The ends were cut back, 4 bases at V and 7 bases at J, with 14 bases in the middle.

The chain couples TRBV7-9 to TRBJ1-6; the D gene is possibly TRBD1 (6 bases). This CDR3 is built from 15 residues. V lost 5 bases and J 5 bases, leaving 13 bases between the germline ends. The germline V gene encodes CDR1 SEHNR and CDR2 FQNEAQ (reference sequence). The CDR3 DNA sequence: TGTGCCAGCAGCCCCCGAGCAGGGGATAATTCACCCCTCCACTTT. This gives the protein CASSPRAGDNSPLHF.

The genes are TRBV19 and TRBJ2-7; no clear D. Per the germline V gene, CDR1 is LNHDA and CDR2 is SQIVND (reference sequence). The CDR3 runs to 11 residues. V dropped 3 bases and J dropped 6 bases, with 6 bases sitting between them. CDR3 bases: TGTGCCAGTAGTATCTCGGGCGAGCAGTACTTC. This gives the protein CASSISGEQYF.

This clone was detected only once. J is TRBJ1-1 and V is TRBV7-9, with TRBD1 matching over 10 bases. After removal of 4 bases from V and 1 base from J, the junction contained 6 bases not matched to a gene. This CDR3 is built from 16 residues. CDR1 and CDR2 from the germline V gene are SEHNR and FQNEAQ (reference sequence). The CDR3 loop reads CASSSVGTGANTEAFF. The CDR3 region has the DNA TGTGCCAGCAGCTCGGTTGGGACAGGGGCGAACACTGAAGCTTTCTTT. The full variable domain, rest sourced from reference TRBV7-9 and TRBJ1-1, is DTGVSQNPRHKITKRGQNVTFRCDPISEHNRLYWYRQTLGQGPEFLTYFQNEAQLEKSRLLSDRFSAERPKGSFSTLEIQRTEQGDSAMYLCASSSVGTGANTEAFFGQGTRLTVV.

The sample holds a few counts of this clone. The V and J genes are TRBV7-3 and TRBJ2-1; 12 nucleotides line up with TRBD2. From germline, CDR1 is SGHTA and CDR2 FQGTGA. The V gene end was trimmed by 5 bases and the J gene end by 7 bases; junction bases not matched to a gene: 12. The CDR3 is made up of 17 amino acids. CDR3 nucleotide sequence: TGTGCCAGCAGCCGCCCAGAGCTAGCGGGAGGGGGAAATGAGCAGTTCTTC. Protein: CASSRPELAGGGNEQFF.

The chain has TRBV11-2 and TRBJ1-6; D is perhaps TRBD1 (6 bases). With 1 base removed from V and 9 bases from J, the gap between germline ends came to 19 bases. The CDR3 length is 17 residues. The germline V gene has CDR1 SGHAT and CDR2 FQNNGV. The CDR3 spells CASSLGGASLGGSPLHF. CDR3 nucleotide sequence: TGTGCCAGCAGCTTAGGAGGGGCATCCTTAGGGGGTTCACCCCTCCACTTT.

The rearrangement links TRBV6-5 to TRBJ1-1; 9 positions match TRBD1. Germline V gene data show CDR1 as MNHEY and CDR2 as SVGAGI. The CDR3 runs to 15 residues. With 6 bases clipped from V and 0 bases from J, the junction kept 5 bases outside the gene matches. Here the CDR3 reads CASRRDREMNTEAFF. CDR3 coding DNA: TGTGCCAGCAGGAGGGACAGGGAGATGAACACTGAAGCTTTCTTT.

This clone was detected only a few times. The chain is built from TRBV24-1 and TRBJ2-1; 10 nucleotides match TRBD2. The CDR3 extends over 15 amino acids. CDR1 is KGHDR, CDR2 SFDVKD, per germline. The V and J ends lost 5 bases and 10 bases, in that order; junction bases with no gene match: 10. This CDR3 reads CATSVWRLAGGEQFF. The DNA of the CDR3 is TGTGCCACCAGTGTTTGGAGACTAGCGGGCGGGGAGCAGTTCTTC.

This chain joins TRBV5-1 and TRBJ2-1; 11 positions agree with TRBD2. CDR1 is SGHRS, CDR2 YFSETQ, per germline. V was clipped by 7 bases and J by 7 bases; unmatched bases: 7. CDR3 length equals 14 residues. CDR3 residues: CASFTSGSGNEQFF. CDR3 DNA: TGCGCCAGCTTCACTAGCGGGAGTGGAAATGAGCAGTTCTTC.

CDR3: CATSRDGGVSNQPQHF. The CDR3 DNA follows: TGTGCCACCAGCAGAGATGGAGGGGTGAGCAATCAGCCCCAGCATTTT. This chain links TRBV15 with TRBJ1-5, with a weak D call TRBD1 (5 bases). The CDR3 loop spans 16 amino acids. The germline V gene encodes CDR1 LNHNV and CDR2 YYDKDF (reference sequence). V was trimmed by 0 bases and J by 1 base, leaving 10 bases between them.

As regards this clone: The same CDR3 also results from other DNA sequences found in this sample. V and J are TRBV7-2 and TRBJ2-7; 9 bases line up with TRBD1. The J segment lost 2 bases and the V segment lost 4 bases, leaving 6 bases of the junction unmatched. This CDR3 region has 15 residues. Germline CDR1 is SGHTA and CDR2 is FQGNSA. Here the CDR3 reads CASSSYRDRAYEQYF. CDR3 sequence (DNA): TGTGCCAGCAGCTCATACCGGGACAGGGCCTACGAGCAGTACTTC.

The V and J genes are TRBV11-2 and TRBJ1-1, with 10 bases aligning to TRBD1. V lost 1 base and J lost 10; bases outside the gene matches: 0. Germline CDR1 reads SGHAT; CDR2 reads FQNNGV. The CDR3 spans 12 residues. The CDR3 DNA reads TGTGCCAGCAGCTTAGGGGACAGGGGAGCTTTCTTT. It encodes CASSLGDRGAFF.

The chain recombines TRBV21-1 with TRBJ2-7; the table names TRBD2, a call not compared with the DNA. TRBV21-1 is described as a pseudogene. The CDR3 totals 17 residues. The CDR3 sequence: CATLTGRSERGYYEQYF. The CDR3 DNA follows: TGTGCCACCCTGACAGGGCGCAGCGAGCGGGGGTACTACGAGCAGTACTTC.

The chain links TRBV7-9 to TRBJ2-7, with a possible D match to TRBD1 (6 bases). From germline, CDR1 is SEHNR and CDR2 FQNEAQ (reference sequence). Between the trimmed V and J ends, which lost 5 bases and 7 bases, there was a span of 21 bases. The CDR3 runs to 15 residues. DNA of the CDR3: TGTGCCAGCAGCCGGGGTGAGGACAGATCGAGGGAGCAGTACTTC. This gives the protein CASSRGEDRSREQYF.

V gene TRBV7-2 combines with J gene TRBJ1-2, with 8 bases aligning to TRBD1. The CDR3 totals 15 residues. Losses at the gene ends were 3 bases for V and 6 bases for J; bases not matched to a gene: 9. Germline V CDR1 and CDR2: SGHTA, FQGNSA. The CDR3 loop reads CASSLSQGAPHGYTF. In DNA form, the CDR3 reads TGTGCCAGCAGCTTGAGCCAGGGGGCGCCTCATGGCTACACCTTC.

The count of this clone is one. One end of the junction is discordant with germline, which a read error may explain. The chain employs TRBV7-9 and TRBJ2-4; 10 bases line up with TRBD2. The CDR3 sequence is 14 residues long. Germline V CDR1 and CDR2: SEHNR, FQNEAQ (reference sequence). CDR3 coding DNA: TGTGCCAGCAGCCCGAGGACTAGCGGATGGGGGTCGGACTTC. This codes for CASSPRTSGWGSDF. The whole variable domain, remainder taken from reference TRBV7-9 and TRBJ2-4, is DTGVSQNPRHKITKRGQNVTFRCDPISEHNRLYWYRQTLGQGPEFLTYFQNEAQLEKSRLLSDRFSAERPKGSFSTLEIQRTEQGDSAMYLCASSPRTSGWGSDFGAGTRLSVL.

The rearrangement uses TRBV4-1 and TRBJ1-2; D perhaps matches TRBD1 (5 bases). Germline lookup yields CDR1 MGHRA and CDR2 YSYEKL. The CDR3 is 15 amino acids. Between the trimmed V and J ends, which lost 0 bases and 2 bases, there was a span of 10 bases. The CDR3 bases are TGCGCCAGCAGCCAAGATCCGAAGGGGAACTATGGCTACACCTTC. Protein product: CASSQDPKGNYGYTF.

This clone is a singleton in its sample. V usage is TRBV29-1 and J usage is TRBJ1-2; TRBD1 is a possible D gene (6 bases). The V gene's germline CDR1 is SQVTM and CDR2 ANQGSEA. Deletions cut 3 bases from V and 7 bases from J, with 12 bases between. The CDR3 extends over 12 amino acids. The CDR3 sequence is CSVDQGSGGYTF. For the CDR3, the DNA is TGCAGCGTTGACCAGGGGTCGGGTGGCTACACCTTC.

The V call is TRBV7-2, the J call TRBJ1-1, with unresolved D. There are 13 residues in the CDR3. V dropped 5 bases and J dropped 8 bases, with 15 bases sitting between them. The germline CDR1 and CDR2 sequences are SGHTA and FQGNSA. Here the CDR3 reads CASSRVEFREAFF. The CDR3, as DNA: TGTGCCAGCAGCCGCGTCGAGTTCCGAGAAGCTTTCTTT.

This chain joins TRBV28 and TRBJ1-2; D perhaps matches TRBD1 (6 bases). The CDR3 runs to 14 residues. Deletions cut 2 bases from V and 4 bases from J, with 11 bases between. Germline V gene sequence: CDR1 MDHEN, CDR2 SYDVKM. The CDR3 nucleotides are TGTGCCAGCAGTTTACCTACAGGGCCCTATGGCTACACCTTC. Protein sequence: CASSLPTGPYGYTF.

V usage is TRBV29-1 and J usage is TRBJ1-3; 8 nucleotides align to TRBD1. The germline V gene has CDR1 SQVTM and CDR2 ANQGSEA. The CDR3 is 15 residues long. V was pared by 6 bases and J by 4 bases, with 11 bases of the junction left unmatched. The CDR3 coding sequence is TGCAGCGTAGGACAGGGAGGGAGTAACGGAAACACCATATATTTT. Translating it yields CSVGQGGSNGNTIYF.

This sequence joins TRBV4-3 and TRBJ2-7, with 11 bases that match TRBD2. The V and J ends lost 4 bases and 5 bases, in that order; junction bases with no gene match: 4. The CDR3 has 14 amino acids. The germline CDR1 and CDR2 sequences are LGHNA and YSLEER. The CDR3 DNA sequence: TGCGCCAGCAGCCCGACGACTAGCGGGAACGAGCAGTACTTC. This gives the protein CASSPTTSGNEQYF.

J is TRBJ2-7 and V is TRBV6-5; tentative D call: TRBD2 (5 bases). Germline values: CDR1 MNHEY, CDR2 SVGAGI. This CDR3 has 15 amino acids. V lost 6 bases and J 3 bases, leaving 18 bases between the germline ends. CDR3 sequence reads: CASSLLGEVDYEQYF. CDR3 coding DNA: TGTGCCAGCAGCCTACTAGGCGAAGTGGACTACGAGCAGTACTTC.

V usage is TRBV18 and J usage is TRBJ1-4; 10 bases agree with TRBD1. The length of the CDR3 is 14 residues. The germline V gene has CDR1 KGHSH and CDR2 LQKENI. With V trimmed by 6 bases and J by 6 bases, 4 bases remained unmatched. The CDR3 loop is CASSPGTGDEKLFF. The CDR3 DNA reads TGTGCCAGCTCCCCCGGGACAGGGGATGAAAAACTGTTTTTT. The full variable domain, its missing parts supplied by reference TRBV18 and TRBJ1-4, is NAGVMQNPRHLVRRRGQEARLRCSPMKGHSHVYWYRQLPEEGLKFMVYLQKENIIDESGMPKERFSAEFPKEGPSILRIQQVVRGDSAAYFCASSPGTGDEKLFFGSGTQLSVL.

This clone was found once. Other DNA variants within this sample encode the same CDR3. V gene TRBV4-2 combines with J gene TRBJ1-2; 9 bases are shared with TRBD1. This CDR3 region has 14 residues. The V gene end was trimmed by 4 bases and the J gene end by 5 bases; junction bases not matched to a gene: 5. Germline loops: CDR1 LGHNA, CDR2 YNFKEQ. In DNA, the CDR3 is TGTGCCAGCAGCCCGGGACAGGGTAGTTATGGCTACACCTTC. Translating it yields CASSPGQGSYGYTF.

This clone appeared once. The rearrangement uses TRBV5-8 and TRBJ1-1, with no clear D. Per germline, CDR1 SGHTS and CDR2 YDEGEE. Trimming shortened V by 6 bases and J by 4 bases, and 7 bases separated the two germline ends. The CDR3 sequence is 11 residues long. The CDR3 loop is CASNPGTEAFF. Written as DNA, the CDR3 is TGTGCCAGCAACCCGGGCACTGAAGCTTTCTTT.

The chain combines TRBV4-1 with TRBJ2-4, with 8 bases matching TRBD1. In germline, CDR1 is MGHRA, CDR2 YSYEKL. Trimming cost V 2 bases and J 6 bases; bases outside gene matches: 9. The CDR3 spans 16 residues. In DNA, the CDR3 is TGCGCCAGCAGCCAACCAGGACAGGGAAGGGTAAACATTCAGTACTTC. It is translated as CASSQPGQGRVNIQYF.